The 8 T cell receptor beta chains listed next were all sequenced from one sample in a study of identical twins. Using its own MiXCR run on the 5' RACE reads, TCRdb lists one record per CDR3 protein. The sample lists around 370,000 distinct CDR3 sequences, 7% to 9.5% seen once, with approximately 9.3% in the top ten. Sequenced sample: naive T cells sorted from blood. Source of these receptors: a woman in her 50s in good health.

The chain recombines TRBV5-1 with TRBJ2-7; a weak D match, TRBD1 (5 bases). This CDR3 is 16 amino acids long. Germline CDR1 SGHRS, CDR2 YFSETQ. Deletions cut 1 base from V and 1 base from J, with 15 bases between. CDR3 region: CASSLLGVLRSYEQYF. The CDR3 bases are TGCGCCAGCAGCTTGTTAGGGGTTCTTCGGTCCTACGAGCAGTACTTC.

This clonotype was observed a few times. The chain employs TRBV6-5 and TRBJ1-1; 11 bases agree with TRBD1. The germline V gene encodes CDR1 MNHEY and CDR2 SVGAGI. The CDR3 runs to 15 residues. The V gene end was trimmed by 6 bases and the J gene end by 4 bases; junction bases not matched to a gene: 7. CDR3 DNA: TGTGCCAGCAGGGCCGGGACAGGGGGTGCCACTGAAGCTTTCTTT. This gives the protein CASRAGTGGATEAFF.

This clonotype was detected a few times. The gene calls are TRBV29-1 and TRBJ1-2, with 7 bases lining up with TRBD1. The CDR3 runs 13 residues. V trimming: 6 bases; J trimming: 4 bases; junction bases outside the gene matches: 8. Germline-derived CDR1 and CDR2 are SQVTM and ANQGSEA. In DNA form, the CDR3 reads TGCAGCGTCTCCCCGGGACAGCGCTATGGCTACACCTTC. Its protein product is CSVSPGQRYGYTF.

V gene TRBV11-2 combines with J gene TRBJ2-1; 9 bases align to TRBD2. V gave up 4 bases and J gave up 6 bases; unmatched junction bases: 10. This CDR3 has 16 amino acids. The germline CDR1 and CDR2 sequences are SGHAT and FQNNGV. The CDR3 bases are TGTGCCAGCAGCTCGGCCCGTAGCGGGAGAACCAATGAGCAGTTCTTC. It is translated as CASSSARSGRTNEQFF.

V and J are TRBV7-9 and TRBJ2-4, with TRBD1 matching over 8 bases. CDR1 and CDR2 from the germline V gene are SEHNR and FQNEAQ (reference sequence). The CDR3 runs to 16 residues. The V segment lost 6 bases and the J segment 3 bases; nucleotides outside the gene matches: 10. This chain's CDR3 is CASSQPQGAVKNIQYF. The CDR3 DNA follows: TGTGCCAGCAGTCAACCCCAGGGGGCGGTCAAAAACATTCAGTACTTC.

The chain carries TRBV24-1 and TRBJ2-5, with D perhaps TRBD2 (5 bases). Trimming took off 9 bases at V and 1 base at J, with 11 bases between the two ends. The CDR3 extends over 13 amino acids. The germline gives CDR1 KGHDR, CDR2 SFDVKD. CDR3: CATCAGFQETQYF. For the CDR3, the DNA is TGTGCCACCTGTGCGGGCTTCCAAGAGACCCAGTACTTC.

This clonotype was observed many times. The chain joins TRBV29-1 to TRBJ1-1; a weak D match, TRBD1 (6 bases). The germline gives CDR1 SQVTM, CDR2 ANQGSEA. V gave up 4 bases and J gave up 5 bases, with 11 bases separating them. The CDR3 runs to 12 residues. This chain's CDR3 is CSVGTGITEAFF. CDR3 sequence (DNA): TGCAGCGTTGGTACAGGGATTACTGAAGCTTTCTTT.

This clonotype was observed a few times. The genes are TRBV6-1 and TRBJ1-5; D remains unclear. The CDR3 runs 11 residues. The germline gives CDR1 MNHNS, CDR2 SASEGT. V lost 6 bases and J lost 6, with 6 bases in between. The CDR3 region has the DNA TGTGCCAGCAGACGTGGTCAGCCCCAGCATTTT. Residues: CASRRGQPQHF.